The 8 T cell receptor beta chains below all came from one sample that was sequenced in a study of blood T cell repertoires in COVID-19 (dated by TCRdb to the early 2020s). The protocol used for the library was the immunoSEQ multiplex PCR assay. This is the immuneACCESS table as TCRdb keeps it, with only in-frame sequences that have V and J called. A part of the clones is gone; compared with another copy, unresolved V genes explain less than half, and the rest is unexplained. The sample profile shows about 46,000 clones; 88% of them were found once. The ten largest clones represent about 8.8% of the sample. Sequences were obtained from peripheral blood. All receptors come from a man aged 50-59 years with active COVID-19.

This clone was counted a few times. CDR3 nucleotide sequence: TGTGCCAGCAGTTATAGTCCCCCCTACGAGCAGTACTTC. Protein: CASSYSPPYEQYF. The chain links TRBV6-5 to TRBJ2-7, with D unclear. Germline values: CDR1 MNHEY, CDR2 SVGAGI. V was trimmed by 3 bases and J by 2 bases, leaving 8 bases between them. This CDR3 has 13 amino acids.

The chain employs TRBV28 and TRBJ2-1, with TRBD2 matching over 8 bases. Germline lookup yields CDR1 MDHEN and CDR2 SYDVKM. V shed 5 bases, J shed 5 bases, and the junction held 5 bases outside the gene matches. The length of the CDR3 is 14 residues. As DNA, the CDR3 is TGTGCCAGCAGTAGAGCGGGAGTGGACAATGAGCAGTTCTTC. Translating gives CASSRAGVDNEQFF.

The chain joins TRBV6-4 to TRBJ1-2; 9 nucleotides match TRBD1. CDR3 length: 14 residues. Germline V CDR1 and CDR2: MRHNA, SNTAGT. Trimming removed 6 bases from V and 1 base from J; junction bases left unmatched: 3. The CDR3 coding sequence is TGTGCCAGCAGCTCGGGACAGGGTAACTATGGCTACACCTTC. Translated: CASSSGQGNYGYTF.

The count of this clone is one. Here the CDR3 DNA reads TGTGCCAGCAGCTTGACCGGGACAGCGATGCAAGAGACCCAGTACTTC. This sequence encodes CASSLTGTAMQETQYF. This chain connects TRBV5-4 to TRBJ2-5; TRBD1 matches 7 bases. This CDR3 has 16 residues. V trimming: 1 base; J trimming: 2 bases; junction bases outside the gene matches: 8. CDR1 and CDR2 (germline): SGHNT, YYREEE (reference sequence).

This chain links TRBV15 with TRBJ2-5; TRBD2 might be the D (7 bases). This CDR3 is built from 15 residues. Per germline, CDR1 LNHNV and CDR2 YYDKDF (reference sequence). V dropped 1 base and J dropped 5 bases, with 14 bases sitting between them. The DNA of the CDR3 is TGTGCCACCAGCAGAGTGAGGGGGGGCATGGAGACCCAGTACTTC. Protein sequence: CATSRVRGGMETQYF.

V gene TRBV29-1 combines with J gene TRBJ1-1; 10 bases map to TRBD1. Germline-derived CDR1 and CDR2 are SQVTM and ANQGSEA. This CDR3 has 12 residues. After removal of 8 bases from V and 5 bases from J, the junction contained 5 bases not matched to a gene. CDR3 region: CSLRTGGTEAFF. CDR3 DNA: TGCAGCCTTAGGACAGGGGGAACTGAAGCTTTCTTT.

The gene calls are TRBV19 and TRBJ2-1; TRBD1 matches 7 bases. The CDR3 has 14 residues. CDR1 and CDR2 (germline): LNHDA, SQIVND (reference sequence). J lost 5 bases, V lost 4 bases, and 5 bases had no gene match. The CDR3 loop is CASSTTGRDNEQFF. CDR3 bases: TGTGCCAGTAGTACGACAGGGAGAGACAATGAGCAGTTCTTC. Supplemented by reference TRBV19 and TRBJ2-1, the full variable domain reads DGGITQSPKYLFRKEGQNVTLSCEQNLNHDAMYWYRQDPGQGLRLIYYSQIVNDFQKGDIAEGYSVSREKKESFPLTVTSAQKNPTAFYLCASSTTGRDNEQFFGPGTRLTVL.

CDR3 protein: CASSMFPAQVSNQPQHF. CDR3 sequence (DNA): TGTGCCAGTAGTATGTTTCCCGCACAAGTTAGCAATCAGCCCCAGCATTTT. The chain uses TRBV19 and TRBJ1-5; the D is unclear. The CDR3 totals 17 residues. Trimming removed 3 bases at V and 0 bases at J, with 15 bases between. In germline, CDR1 is LNHDA, CDR2 SQIVND (reference sequence).